The 2 T cell receptor beta chains below come from one sample, sequenced in a study of shared clonotypes between healthy human individuals. Positive CCR7 selection of CD45RO-negative cells yielded the naive CD8 cells, and terminally differentiated effector memory CD45RA+ cells were excluded. Here immunoSEQ multiplex PCR was the method, and the copy in TCRdb shows in-frame clones only, minus some. This table holds around 1,900,000 clones, 85% to 95% found once. Sequencing used naive CD8+ T cells from PBMCs. Source of these receptors: a young man in good health. Some clones in this sample may be carry-over from other donors' samples.

This chain connects TRBV7-8 to TRBJ2-7; 9 bases map to TRBD1. This CDR3 spans 15 amino acids. Trimming at V came to 0 bases and at J to 6 bases, leaving 6 bases not matched to a gene. Looked up from germline, CDR1 is SGHVS and CDR2 is FQNEAQ. CDR3 residues: CASSLAGQGVPEQYF. The DNA for the CDR3 is TGTGCCAGCAGCTTAGCGGGACAGGGTGTACCCGAGCAGTACTTC. Full variable domain (rest looked up from reference TRBV7-8 and TRBJ2-7): GAGVSQSPRYKVAKRGQDVALRCDPISGHVSLFWYQQALGQGPEFLTYFQNEAQLDKSGLPSDRFFAERPEGSVSTLKIQRTQQEDSAVYLCASSLAGQGVPEQYFGPGTRLTVT.

The chain recombines TRBV13 with TRBJ1-2; D remains unclear. Germline CDR1 is PRHDT and CDR2 is FYEKMQ (reference sequence). V lost 5 bases and J lost 0, with 10 bases in between. This CDR3 has 14 residues. The CDR3 bases are TGTGCCAGCAGCCCAAAGTGGTCTAACTATGGCTACACCTTC. Amino acids: CASSPKWSNYGYTF. The whole variable domain, filled in from reference TRBV13 and TRBJ1-2, reads AAGVIQSPRHLIKEKRETATLKCYPIPRHDTVYWYQQGPGQDPQFLISFYEKMQSDKGSIPDRFSAQQFSDYHSELNMSSLELGDSALYFCASSPKWSNYGYTFGSGTRLTVV.